One sample yielded the 13 T cell receptor beta chains listed below, sequenced in a study of OX40 agonist ivuxolimab in advanced cancers. Libraries were prepared by immunoSEQ multiplex PCR; TCRdb keeps only in-frame clonotypes and omits some of them. The profile shows approximately 70,000 clones, 86% of them singletons. Sequences were derived from CD4+ or CD8+ T cells sorted from blood, sampled in a trial of the OX40 agonist ivuxolimab. These receptors originate from an adult with an advanced solid tumor such as melanoma, head and neck, liver or kidney cancer.

The rearrangement uses TRBV7-9 and TRBJ2-3; 8 bases fit TRBD1. V lost 5 bases and J lost 6; bases outside the gene matches: 10. From germline, CDR1 is SEHNR and CDR2 FQNEAQ (reference sequence). This CDR3 region has 15 residues. CDR3 nucleotides: TGTGCCAGCAGCCCTCGGACAGGGAGTTTCGATACGCAGTATTTT. This gives the protein CASSPRTGSFDTQYF.

The chain combines TRBV9 with TRBJ2-2, with 8 bases fitting TRBD1. Losses at the gene ends were 0 bases for V and 4 bases for J; bases not matched to a gene: 2. This CDR3 has 15 amino acids. Germline V CDR1 and CDR2: SGDLS, YYNGEE. For the CDR3, the DNA is TGTGCCAGCAGCGTAGAGCAGGGGGCCACCGGGGAGCTGTTTTTT. Translation gives CASSVEQGATGELFF.

The chain combines TRBV29-1 with TRBJ2-7, with D perhaps TRBD2 (5 bases). Trimming pared 6 bases from V and 5 bases from J, leaving 11 bases between. The CDR3 is 11 residues long. The germline gives CDR1 SQVTM, CDR2 ANQGSEA. The CDR3 loop is CSVGVVDEQYF. The CDR3 DNA is TGCAGCGTCGGGGTGGTGGACGAGCAGTACTTC.

The chain combines TRBV7-2 with TRBJ2-1; D uncertain. Per germline, CDR1 SGHTA and CDR2 FQGNSA. CDR3 length equals 15 residues. V was cut by 4 bases and J by 1 base, with 11 bases left in between. CDR3 amino acids: CASSSLGASYNEQFF. CDR3 DNA: TGTGCCAGCAGCTCGCTCGGAGCTTCCTACAATGAGCAGTTCTTC.

This clone appeared a single time. DNA of the CDR3: TGCGCCAGCAGCTTGGGGACAGGGGGCAGCTATGGCTACACCTTC. This translates into CASSLGTGGSYGYTF. The genes are TRBV5-1 and TRBJ1-2, with TRBD1 matching 11 bases. Germline V lookup: CDR1 SGHRS, CDR2 YFSETQ. The V and J ends lost 0 bases and 4 bases, in that order; junction bases with no gene match: 2. The CDR3 runs 15 residues.

CDR3 nucleotides: TGTGCCAGCAGCTTAAAGGGTTCCTACGAGCAGTACTTC. This translates into CASSLKGSYEQYF. V gene TRBV7-2 combines with J gene TRBJ2-7; no reliable D call. Per germline, CDR1 SGHTA and CDR2 FQGNSA. The germline V and J ends were trimmed by 2 bases and 1 base, with 6 bases remaining between them. This CDR3 has 13 residues.

The chain is built from TRBV10-3 and TRBJ2-3; possible D gene TRBD2, 6 bases. From germline, CDR1 is ENHRY and CDR2 SYGVKD. This CDR3 has 16 amino acids. Trimming left V 5 bases short and J 4 bases short, with 19 bases between. CDR3 DNA: TGTGCCATCAGTTCCAATGTCCTCGGGGGTGCAGATACGCAGTATTTT. This codes for CAISSNVLGGADTQYF.

This chain uses TRBV5-1 with TRBJ1-5; TRBD1 is a possible D gene (6 bases). The germline V gene has CDR1 SGHRS and CDR2 YFSETQ. The CDR3 runs 14 residues. Deletions cut 4 bases from V and 2 bases from J, with 10 bases between. The CDR3 is CASSTDSRNQPQHF. The CDR3 nucleotides read TGCGCCAGCAGCACGGACAGCCGCAATCAGCCCCAGCATTTT.

This sequence joins TRBV12-5 and TRBJ2-7; 8 bases map to TRBD1. Unmatched junction bases numbered 10, after V lost 6 bases and J lost 3 bases. The CDR3 is 15 amino acids. Per the germline V gene, CDR1 is LGHNT and CDR2 is FRNRAP. The CDR3 loop is CASGEDRGPGYEQYF. CDR3 coding DNA: TGTGCTAGTGGGGAAGACAGGGGCCCTGGCTACGAGCAGTACTTC.

This chain joins TRBV19 and TRBJ1-5; TRBD1 aligns across 8 bases. Germline V lookup: CDR1 LNHDA, CDR2 SQIVND (reference sequence). This CDR3 contains 15 residues. V shed 4 bases and J 4 bases; nucleotides not matched to a gene: 6. The CDR3 spells CASSNGDRLNQPQHF. The CDR3 DNA reads TGTGCCAGTAGTAATGGGGACAGGCTGAATCAGCCCCAGCATTTT.

The rearrangement uses TRBV7-9 and TRBJ2-6; TRBD2 matches at 9 bases. V lost 2 bases and J lost 1; bases outside the gene matches: 9. This CDR3 region has 19 residues. CDR1 and CDR2 (germline): SEHNR, FQNEAQ (reference sequence). The CDR3 bases are TGTGCCAGCAGCTTAATAGCGGGAGTCCCCGGGTCTGGGGCCAACGTCCTGACTTTC. This codes for CASSLIAGVPGSGANVLTF.

J is TRBJ2-1 and V is TRBV27; no reliable D call. This CDR3 has 13 residues. Trimming left V 2 bases short and J 9 bases short, with 11 bases between. Germline V gene sequence: CDR1 MNHEY, CDR2 SMNVEV (reference sequence). The CDR3 spells CASSLPVKGEQFF. CDR3 in DNA: TGTGCCAGCAGTTTACCGGTTAAAGGTGAGCAGTTCTTC.

The chain carries TRBV10-1 and TRBJ2-6; D may be TRBD1 or TRBD2 (5 bases each). There are 16 residues in the CDR3. Trimming left V 11 bases short and J 0 bases short, with 17 bases between. In germline, CDR1 is WNHNN, CDR2 SYGVQD (reference sequence). This CDR3 is CAWRTGGLSGANVLTF. Here the CDR3 DNA reads TGCGCCTGGAGAACAGGAGGCCTCTCTGGGGCCAACGTCCTGACTTTC.